These T cell receptor beta chains were read from a single sample in a study of blood T cell repertoires in COVID-19. TCRdb keeps only in-frame clones here, not all; method: immunoSEQ multiplex PCR. The sample includes some 46,000 clones, 80% to 90% seen only once; the top ten take 25% to 40%. Sequencing was carried out using peripheral blood. These receptors were obtained from a woman older than 75 with COVID-19, enrolled during active disease. CDR3s include the opening cysteine and the closing phenylalanine or tryptophan.

v_call,j_call,cdr3_aa
TRBV5-1,TRBJ1-3,CASSLYSQGASGNTIYF
TRBV7-3,TRBJ1-1,CASSLAAATNTEAFF
TRBV21-1,TRBJ2-3,CASSNAWTKDTQYF
TRBV27,TRBJ2-1,CASSFRQGYNEQFF
TRBV6-2/TRBV6-3,TRBJ1-3,CASSYAKIGVVGTIYF
TRBV7-2,TRBJ2-7,CASSFSRGQGGEQYF
TRBV19,TRBJ1-5,CASSTPNLRGSRSNQPQHF
TRBV29-1,TRBJ1-2,CSTGGGEGYGYTF
TRBV24-1,TRBJ2-1,CATSDQKNNQQFF
TRBV5-1,TRBJ2-2,CASNRGAGANTGELFF
TRBV7-3,TRBJ2-1,CASSLGPVSYNEQFF
TRBV24-1,TRBJ2-1,CATSESSGGPYNEQFF
TRBV4-3,TRBJ1-6,CASSQEERSPLHF
TRBV18,TRBJ1-5,CASSHDRGGQPQHF
TRBV19,TRBJ2-7,CASSISPSGSPSYEQYF
TRBV18,TRBJ2-7,CASSTGTGEGSYEQYF
TRBV5-6,TRBJ1-6,CASSWGEGLSPLHF
TRBV14,TRBJ2-2,CASSRLTSVIGELFF
TRBV5-5,TRBJ1-5,CASTIGQAGNQPQHF
TRBV10-2,TRBJ1-1,CASSESSLFGGNTEAFF
TRBV5-5,TRBJ2-2,CASSPSGLAGVRTGELFF
TRBV5-1,TRBJ2-7,CASSLGSGRGNEQYF
TRBV5-4,TRBJ1-2,CASSPWTGGNHGYTF
TRBV2,TRBJ2-7,CASGSSYEQYF
TRBV5-1,TRBJ1-4,CASSLEPGTGLFF
TRBV18,TRBJ2-5,CASSPNGLGETQYF
TRBV4-2,TRBJ2-7,CASSHPGGLDSAEQYF
TRBV12-3/TRBV12-4,TRBJ1-3,CASRAFGDTIYF
TRBV9,TRBJ1-4,CASSVGLNEKLFF
TRBV6-5,TRBJ1-2,CASIRTGDYGYTF
TRBV5-1,TRBJ1-2,CASSGNTGEANYGYTF
TRBV18,TRBJ1-1,CASSPPGQGGMNTEAFF
TRBV6-2/TRBV6-3,TRBJ2-4,CASSYSPELAGGPGAKNIQYF
TRBV24-1,TRBJ2-3,CATSDPGLAGADTQYF
TRBV12-3/TRBV12-4,TRBJ2-2,CASSYVGGGELFF
TRBV12-5,TRBJ1-3,CASGPDRGPTIYF
TRBV7-2,TRBJ2-3,CASTQGRFWADTQYF
TRBV19,TRBJ1-2,CASTSHSSNYGYTF
TRBV3-1/TRBV3-2,TRBJ2-4,CASSPPGGWNIQYF
TRBV5-1,TRBJ2-5,CASKLAGAPGETQYF
TRBV7-2,TRBJ1-2,CASSSRQGKLYGYTF
TRBV5-8,TRBJ1-1,CASSLQGRTEAFF
TRBV7-8,TRBJ2-3,CASSLSRATDTQYF
TRBV3-1/TRBV3-2,TRBJ1-1,CASSYRDRPEAFF
TRBV28,TRBJ1-1,CASLRQAMNTEAFF
TRBV27,TRBJ2-1,CASSYNPGQGADEQFF
TRBV27,TRBJ2-2,CASSPRRGGTGELFF
TRBV7-2,TRBJ2-1,CASSLDRGQFF
TRBV2,TRBJ2-5,CASSRGETQYF